The 10 T cell receptor beta chains below all came from one sample that was sequenced in a study of OX40 agonist ivuxolimab in advanced cancers. Assay used: immunoSEQ multiplex PCR; TCRdb lists only in-frame clones, some missing. Seen here are about 15,000 clones, about 89% observed once, and the top ten hold approximately 70%. The material was CD4+ or CD8+ T cells sorted from blood, obtained in a trial of the OX40 agonist ivuxolimab. Receptors were obtained from an adult with an advanced solid tumor such as melanoma, head and neck, liver or kidney cancer.

In DNA form, the CDR3 reads TGTGCCAGCAGCTTAGGTCTCGGGAGGGAGGTCCACGAGCAGTACTTC. Its translation is CASSLGLGREVHEQYF. This chain connects TRBV13 to TRBJ2-7, with TRBD2 identical over 8 bases. Unmatched junction bases numbered 9, after V lost 0 bases and J lost 5 bases. The CDR3 loop spans 16 amino acids. Germline CDR1 is PRHDT and CDR2 is FYEKMQ (reference sequence).

This chain connects TRBV4-3 to TRBJ2-1; 7 bases are shared with TRBD2. The V segment lost 3 bases and the J segment 2 bases; nucleotides outside the gene matches: 7. The CDR3 is 16 amino acids. The germline V gene encodes CDR1 LGHNA and CDR2 YSLEER. The CDR3 DNA reads TGCGCCAGCAGCCACCTTGCGGGAGTTACCTACAATGAGCAGTTCTTC. Residues: CASSHLAGVTYNEQFF.

The chain is built from TRBV11-3 and TRBJ1-4, with D unclear. Germline loops: CDR1 SGHNT, CDR2 YENEEA. V was pared by 1 base and J by 5 bases, with 11 bases between. This CDR3 is built from 15 residues. As DNA, the CDR3 is TGTGCCAGCAGCTTAGCGCAAGGAGGAAATGAAAAACTGTTTTTT. It yields the protein CASSLAQGGNEKLFF. Together with reference TRBV11-3 and TRBJ1-4, the CDR3 gives the full variable domain: EAGVVQSPRYKIIEKKQPVAFWCNPISGHNTLYWYLQNLGQGPELLIRYENEEAVDDSQLPKDRFSAERLKGVDSTLKIQPAELGDSAVYLCASSLAQGGNEKLFFGSGTQLSVL.

The chain combines TRBV7-4 with TRBJ2-1, with 8 nucleotides matching TRBD1. CDR3 length: 13 amino acids. Per the germline V gene, CDR1 is SGHVT and CDR2 is SQSDAQ. The V gene end was trimmed by 5 bases and the J gene end by 7 bases; junction bases not matched to a gene: 4. The CDR3 region has the DNA TGTGCCAGCAGCCCAAGGACAGGGAATGAGCAGTTCTTC. Translated, it gives CASSPRTGNEQFF.

This clone is medium-sized in the sample. The V call is TRBV11-3, the J call TRBJ1-1; D remains ambiguous. Looked up from germline, CDR1 is SGHNT and CDR2 is YENEEA. The V gene lost 1 base and the J gene lost 1 base, with 10 bases spanning the gap. The CDR3 covers 15 residues. The CDR3 sequence: CASSLGGLGNTEAFF. CDR3 DNA: TGTGCCAGCAGCTTAGGAGGATTAGGGAACACTGAAGCTTTCTTT.

This clone is deemed hyperexpanded. The genes are TRBV6-5 and TRBJ1-1; D ambiguous. This CDR3 is built from 13 residues. Germline V gives CDR1 MNHEY, CDR2 SVGAGI. V was pared by 0 bases and J by 0 bases, with 2 bases between. CDR3 amino acids: CASSYSMNTEAFF. The CDR3 bases are TGTGCCAGCAGTTACTCGATGAACACTGAAGCTTTCTTT.

The sample holds a few counts of this clone. The rearrangement joins TRBV4-1 to TRBJ1-1, with D tentatively TRBD1 (5 bases). The V and J ends lost 3 bases and 6 bases respectively, with 14 bases between them. This CDR3 contains 14 residues. CDR1 and CDR2 (germline): MGHRA, YSYEKL. The CDR3 loop reads CASSQMTSGPEAFF. The CDR3 DNA sequence: TGCGCCAGCAGCCAGATGACTTCAGGGCCTGAAGCTTTCTTT.

This clone was seen only once. The genes are TRBV19 and TRBJ1-1; D is possibly TRBD1 (5 bases). Germline V gene data show CDR1 as LNHDA and CDR2 as SQIVND (reference sequence). V was pared by 0 bases and J by 7 bases, with 12 bases between. The length of the CDR3 is 14 residues. The CDR3 nucleotides are TGTGCCAGTAGTATAGATGGGGGACTGAATGAAGCTTTCTTT. Translating it yields CASSIDGGLNEAFF.

The sample holds a few counts of this clone. The V and J genes are TRBV5-6 and TRBJ2-5; D possibly corresponds to TRBD1 (6 bases). CDR3 length: 17 amino acids. Germline V gene data show CDR1 as SGHDT and CDR2 as YYEEEE. The V gene lost 4 bases and the J gene lost 5 bases, with 24 bases spanning the gap. CDR3 amino acids: CASSPSAGMQGMETQYF. The CDR3 DNA reads TGTGCCAGCAGCCCCAGCGCCGGAATGCAGGGGATGGAGACCCAGTACTTC. Supplemented by reference TRBV5-6 and TRBJ2-5, the full variable domain reads DAGVTQSPTHLIKTRGQQVTLRCSPKSGHDTVSWYQQALGQGPQFIFQYYEEEERQRGNFPDRFSGHQFPNYSSELNVNALLLGDSALYLCASSPSAGMQGMETQYFGPGTRLLVL.

The chain has TRBV27 and TRBJ1-1; D unresolved. This CDR3 comprises 14 residues. The V gene's germline CDR1 is MNHEY and CDR2 SMNVEV (reference sequence). The germline V and J ends were trimmed by 2 bases and 4 bases, with 11 bases remaining between them. The CDR3: CASSLLGRSTEAFF. The DNA for the CDR3 is TGTGCCAGCAGTTTACTAGGGCGGAGCACTGAAGCTTTCTTT.